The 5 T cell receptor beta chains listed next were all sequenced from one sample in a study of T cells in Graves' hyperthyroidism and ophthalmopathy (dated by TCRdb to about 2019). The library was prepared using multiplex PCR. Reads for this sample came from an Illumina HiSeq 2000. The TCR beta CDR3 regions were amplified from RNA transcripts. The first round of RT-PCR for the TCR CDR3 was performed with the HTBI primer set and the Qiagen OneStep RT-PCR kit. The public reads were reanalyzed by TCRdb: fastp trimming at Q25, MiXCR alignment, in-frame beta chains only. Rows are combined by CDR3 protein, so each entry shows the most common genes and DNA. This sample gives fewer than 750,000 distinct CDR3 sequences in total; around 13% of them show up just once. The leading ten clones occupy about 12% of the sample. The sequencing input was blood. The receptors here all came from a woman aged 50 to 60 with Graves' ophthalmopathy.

The chain's CDR3 is CASSLDFSATEAFF. The CDR3 DNA sequence: TGTGCCAGCAGCTTAGACTTCTCGGCCACTGAAGCTTTCTTT. V and J are TRBV7-9 and TRBJ1-1; D is undetermined. CDR3 length equals 14 residues. V lost 1 base, J lost 4 bases, and 10 bases lay in between. Germline loops: CDR1 SEHNR, CDR2 FQNEAQ (reference sequence).

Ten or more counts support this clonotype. CDR3 residues: CSASGRDNEQFF. The CDR3 DNA reads TGCAGTGCTAGCGGGAGGGACAATGAGCAGTTCTTC. The chain carries TRBV20-1 and TRBJ2-1; 8 nucleotides agree with TRBD2. The CDR3 totals 12 residues. Looked up from germline, CDR1 is DFQATT and CDR2 is SNEGSKA (reference sequence). Trimming at V came to 3 bases and at J to 5 bases, leaving 0 bases not matched to a gene.

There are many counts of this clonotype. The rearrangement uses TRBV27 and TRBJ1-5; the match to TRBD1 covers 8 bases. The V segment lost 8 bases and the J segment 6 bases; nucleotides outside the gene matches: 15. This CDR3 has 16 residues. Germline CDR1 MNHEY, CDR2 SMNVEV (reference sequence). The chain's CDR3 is CASRPHARGRGQPQHF. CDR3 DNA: TGTGCCAGCCGACCTCATGCCAGGGGGCGCGGTCAGCCCCAGCATTTT.

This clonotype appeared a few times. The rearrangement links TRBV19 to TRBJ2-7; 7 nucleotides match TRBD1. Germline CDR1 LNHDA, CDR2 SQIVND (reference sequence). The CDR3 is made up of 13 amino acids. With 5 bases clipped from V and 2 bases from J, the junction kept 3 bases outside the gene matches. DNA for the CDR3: TGTGCCAGTAGTGGGACAGTCACCTACGAGCAGTACTTC. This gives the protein CASSGTVTYEQYF.

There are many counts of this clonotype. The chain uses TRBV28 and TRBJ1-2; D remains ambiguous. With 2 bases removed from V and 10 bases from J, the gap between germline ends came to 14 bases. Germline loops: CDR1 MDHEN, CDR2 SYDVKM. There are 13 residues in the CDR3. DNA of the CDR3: TGTGCCAGCAGTTTAGGCCGTTTATTCGTCTACACCTTC. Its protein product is CASSLGRLFVYTF.